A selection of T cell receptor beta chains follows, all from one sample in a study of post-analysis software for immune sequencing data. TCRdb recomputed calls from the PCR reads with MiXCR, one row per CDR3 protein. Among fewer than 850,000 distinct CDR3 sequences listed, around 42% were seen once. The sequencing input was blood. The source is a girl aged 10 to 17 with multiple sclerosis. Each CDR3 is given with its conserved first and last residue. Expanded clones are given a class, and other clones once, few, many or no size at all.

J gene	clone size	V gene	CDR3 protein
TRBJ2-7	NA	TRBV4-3	CASSLAKDISYEQYF
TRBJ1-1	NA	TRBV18	CASSRLNTEAFF
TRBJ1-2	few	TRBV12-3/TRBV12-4	CASSLTERARLGTF
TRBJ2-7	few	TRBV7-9	CASSLGHGSSYEQYF
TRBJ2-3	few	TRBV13	CASSQDPNFLGTDTQYF
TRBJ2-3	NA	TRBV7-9	CASSPGLASTDTQYF
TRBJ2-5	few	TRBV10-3	CAISESWTVGETQYF
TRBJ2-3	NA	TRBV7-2	CASSLQSGSTDTQYF
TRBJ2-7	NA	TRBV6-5	CASSPRPGEQYF
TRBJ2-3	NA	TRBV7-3	CASSAGPGDTQYF
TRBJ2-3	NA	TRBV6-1	CASSPPGPPNIRTDTQYF
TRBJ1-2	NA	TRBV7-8	CASSLAAGGANGYTF
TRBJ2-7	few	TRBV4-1	CASSQEPGSYEQYF
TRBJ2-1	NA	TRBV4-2	CASSQGSPDNEQFF
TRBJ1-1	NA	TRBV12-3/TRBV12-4	CASSFNRGTEAFF
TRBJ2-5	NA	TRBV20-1	CSAQKGGMETQYF
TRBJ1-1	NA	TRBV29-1	CSVSPQGNTKAFF
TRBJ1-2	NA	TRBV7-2	CASSYRPGQLLYGYTF
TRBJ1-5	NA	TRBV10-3	CAISEGDSNQPQHF
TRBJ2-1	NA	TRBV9	CASSVSGNQINNEQFF
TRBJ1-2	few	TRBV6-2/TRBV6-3	CASSYPEAGEFGYGYTF
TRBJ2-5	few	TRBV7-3	CASSLGTGVGWETQYF
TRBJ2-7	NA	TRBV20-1	CSASSGRSYEQYF
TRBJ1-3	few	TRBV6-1	CASRTGTYSGNTIYF
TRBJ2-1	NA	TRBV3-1	CASSQDSGLAGVGGHEQFF
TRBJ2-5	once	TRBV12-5	CASGSPEEEGGETQYF
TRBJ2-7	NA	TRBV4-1	CASSQEGTGTRCEQYF
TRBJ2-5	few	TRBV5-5	CASSPTQAGGRRETQYF
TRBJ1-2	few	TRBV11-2	CASSPWGDYGYTF
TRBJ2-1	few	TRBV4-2	CASSFRGTSGPSSYNEQFF
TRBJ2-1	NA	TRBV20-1	CSAHPAGQGRETQFF
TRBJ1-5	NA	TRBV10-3	CAIRSAGVGDQPQHF
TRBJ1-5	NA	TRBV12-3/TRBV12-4	CASSLEVGREINQPQHF
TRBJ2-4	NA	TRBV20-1	CSAWPGGALAKNIQYF
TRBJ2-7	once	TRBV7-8	CASSLFEGVSVSYEQYF
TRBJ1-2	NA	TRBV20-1	CSADIQGSNTF
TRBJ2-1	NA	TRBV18	CASSSWTSGSSYNEQFF
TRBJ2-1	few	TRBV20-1	CSANLGGSSYNEQFF
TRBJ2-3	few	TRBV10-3	CAIKNAGDPDTQYF
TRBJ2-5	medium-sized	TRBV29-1	CSVVRQGARTETQYF
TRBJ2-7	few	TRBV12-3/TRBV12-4	CASSFPGDEQYF
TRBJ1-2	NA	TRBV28	CASSFGGAGDGYTF
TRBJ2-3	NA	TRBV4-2	CASSQETVGPGLGGSDTQYF
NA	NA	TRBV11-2	CASSPRQKTGTYEQYF
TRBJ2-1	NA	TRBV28	CASTSRGYYYNEQFF
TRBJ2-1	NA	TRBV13	CASSSQGTDLWDEQFF
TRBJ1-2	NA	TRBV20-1	CSARPSSTGPRYGYTF
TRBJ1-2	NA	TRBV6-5	CASQGLRDGYTF
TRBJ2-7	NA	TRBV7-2	CASSLEGLTSYEQYF
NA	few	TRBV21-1	CASSKGPSGRASEQYF
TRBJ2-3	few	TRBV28	CASSPRGRLSTDTQYF
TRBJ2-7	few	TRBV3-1	CASSFGTAGMEQYF
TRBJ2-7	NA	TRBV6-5	CASSYETSGRYEQYF
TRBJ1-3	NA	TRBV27	CASSLAYSGNTIYF
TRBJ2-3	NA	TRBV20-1	CSATGTSGRADTQYF